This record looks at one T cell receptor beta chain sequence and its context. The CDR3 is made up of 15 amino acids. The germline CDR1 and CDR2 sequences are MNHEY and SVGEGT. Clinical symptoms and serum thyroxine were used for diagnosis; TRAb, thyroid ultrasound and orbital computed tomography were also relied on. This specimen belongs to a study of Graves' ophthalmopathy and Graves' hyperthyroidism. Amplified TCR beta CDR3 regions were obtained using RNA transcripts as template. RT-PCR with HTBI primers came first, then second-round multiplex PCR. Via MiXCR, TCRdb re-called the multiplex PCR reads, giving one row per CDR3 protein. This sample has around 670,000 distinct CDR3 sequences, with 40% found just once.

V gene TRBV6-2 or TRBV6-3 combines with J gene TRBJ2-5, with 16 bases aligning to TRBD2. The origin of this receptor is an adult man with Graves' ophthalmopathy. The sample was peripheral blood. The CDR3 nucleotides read TGTGCTAGAGGGGGACTAGCGGGGGGGCAGGAGACCCAGTACTTC. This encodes CARGGLAGGQETQYF.